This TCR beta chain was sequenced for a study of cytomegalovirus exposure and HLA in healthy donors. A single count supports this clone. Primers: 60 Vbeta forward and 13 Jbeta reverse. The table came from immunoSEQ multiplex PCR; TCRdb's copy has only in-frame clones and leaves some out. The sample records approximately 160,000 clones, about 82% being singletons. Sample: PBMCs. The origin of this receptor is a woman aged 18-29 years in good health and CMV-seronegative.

The DNA for the CDR3 is TGTGCCTGGAGTCCGGGACTAGTACCCTACAATGAGCAGTTCTTC. This gives the protein CAWSPGLVPYNEQFF. The chain employs TRBV30 and TRBJ2-1; 8 positions agree with TRBD2. The germline CDR1 and CDR2 sequences are GTSNPN and SVGIG (reference sequence). The CDR3 has 15 residues. V lost 2 bases to trimming and J lost 2 bases; unmatched junction nucleotides: 5.